The clone carrying this T cell receptor (beta chain) was seen just once. The antigen is unknown. This CDR3 has 18 amino acids. CDR1 and CDR2 from the germline V gene are SGDLS and YYNGEE. V gave up 4 bases and J gave up 0 bases, with 20 bases separating them. This entry comes from a study of tumor-infiltrating lymphocytes in localized non-small cell lung cancer. The protocol was immunoSEQ multiplex PCR, while the TCRdb copy is restricted to in-frame clones and leaves out a portion. Counted here are 15,000 to 20,000 clones, roughly 40% occurring once; the ten biggest clones make up around 17%. Study findings and constraints: TCR sequencing covered a subset of patients with enough tissue. Each assay used a separate piece of the same tissue. Immunotypes IM1 and IM2 had similar TCR-derived T-cell fractions.

The chain links TRBV9 to TRBJ1-5, with TRBD1 as a possible D gene (6 bases). The sequencing input was lung tumor tissue. This TCR came from a human donor with non-small cell lung cancer. The CDR3 loop reads CASSPRIRTGHSNQPQHF. In nucleotides, the CDR3 is TGTGCCAGCAGCCCAAGAATTAGGACGGGACATAGCAATCAGCCCCAGCATTTT.